These 30 T cell receptor beta chains originate from one sample sequenced in a study of beta chain features in type 1 diabetes. All of the isolated RNA was reverse transcribed, so expressed TCRB transcripts were sequenced. The repertoire was sequenced with immunoSEQ multiplex PCR; TCRdb's copy has only in-frame clones and lacks some. The sample lists a few hundred thousand clones, around an eighth occurring once. The sequenced sample consisted of naive CD4+ T cells from blood. The receptor source for this set is a man aged 18 to 29 in good health.

This clone has just a few counts. The chain has TRBV28 and TRBJ2-7; 7 nucleotides line up with TRBD1. Germline V gene lookup returns CDR1 MDHEN and CDR2 SYDVKM. Trimming removed 2 bases from V and 3 bases from J; junction bases left unmatched: 13. The CDR3 loop spans 17 amino acids. The CDR3 loop is CASSLIPIGTANYEQYF. CDR3 coding DNA: TGTGCCAGCAGTTTAATCCCCATCGGGACAGCGAACTACGAGCAGTACTTC.

This clone has more than one count but fewer than ten. The CDR3 sequence is CASSPETSIGNTGELFF. CDR3 DNA: TGCGCCAGCAGCCCTGAAACTAGCATTGGGAACACCGGGGAGCTGTTTTTT. The gene calls are TRBV5-1 and TRBJ2-2; D may be TRBD2 (6 bases). Germline CDR1 SGHRS, CDR2 YFSETQ. The V and J ends lost 4 bases and 1 base respectively, with 17 bases between them. The CDR3 runs to 17 residues. Together with reference TRBV5-1 and TRBJ2-2, the CDR3 gives the full variable domain: KAGVTQTPRYLIKTRGQQVTLSCSPISGHRSVSWYQQTPGQGLQFLFEYFSETQRNKGNFPGRFSGRQFSNSRSEMNVSTLELGDSALYLCASSPETSIGNTGELFFGEGSRLTVL.

The chain carries TRBV4-3 and TRBJ2-1; 7 positions match TRBD2. J lost 0 bases, V lost 1 base, and 0 bases had no gene match. This CDR3 is 15 amino acids long. Germline V gene data show CDR1 as LGHNA and CDR2 as YSLEER. The CDR3 protein is CASSQAGGSYNEQFF. The DNA of the CDR3 is TGCGCCAGCAGCCAAGCGGGGGGCTCCTACAATGAGCAGTTCTTC.

In this sample, this clone turned up many times. The rearrangement links TRBV30 to TRBJ2-3, with 8 bases aligning to TRBD2. The germline V gene encodes CDR1 GTSNPN and CDR2 SVGIG (reference sequence). After removal of 3 bases from V and 1 base from J, the junction contained 0 bases not matched to a gene. The CDR3 runs to 13 residues. CDR3 coding DNA: TGTGCCTGGAGGCGGGGGGGCACAGATACGCAGTATTTT. This translates into CAWRRGGTDTQYF.

The chain has TRBV7-2 and TRBJ2-3; D is perhaps TRBD2 (5 bases). Trimming cost V 5 bases and J 1 base, with 10 bases left between them. Looked up from germline, CDR1 is SGHTA and CDR2 is FQGNSA. This CDR3 is built from 14 residues. For the CDR3, the DNA is TGTGCCAGCAGCCGGGAAGGGCGCACAGATACGCAGTATTTT. Amino acids: CASSREGRTDTQYF.

The chain couples TRBV18 to TRBJ2-1, with D uncertain. Looked up from germline, CDR1 is KGHSH and CDR2 is LQKENI. There are 15 residues in the CDR3. Trimming took 5 bases from V and 0 from J, leaving 11 bases between them. The CDR3 sequence: CASSSLLSSYNEQFF. For the CDR3, the DNA is TGTGCCAGCTCATCCCTTTTGAGCTCCTACAATGAGCAGTTCTTC.

This chain links TRBV29-1 with TRBJ2-3; 11 bases line up with TRBD2. Germline V gene lookup returns CDR1 SQVTM and CDR2 ANQGSEA. The junction had 0 bases not matched to a gene; V was cut back by 4 bases and J by 0 bases. This CDR3 is built from 14 residues. The CDR3 DNA reads as TGCAGCGTTGCTAGCGGGGGGAGCACAGATACGCAGTATTTT. Its translation: CSVASGGSTDTQYF.

The V and J genes are TRBV7-9 and TRBJ2-6, with 7 bases that match TRBD1. CDR1 SEHNR and CDR2 FQNEAQ come from the germline V gene (reference sequence). The CDR3 contains 17 residues. The trim removed 1 base at V and 2 bases at J, leaving 5 bases unmatched. The CDR3 reads CASSLDSTGAGANVLTF. The DNA of the CDR3 is TGTGCCAGCAGCTTAGATTCCACAGGGGCTGGGGCCAACGTCCTGACTTTC.

This clone showed up just a few times. The chain combines TRBV6-1 with TRBJ1-2; possibly TRBD1 for D (5 bases). The germline V and J ends were trimmed by 7 bases and 4 bases, with 16 bases remaining between them. Germline V gene lookup returns CDR1 MNHNS and CDR2 SASEGT. This CDR3 has 14 amino acids. The CDR3 region has the DNA TGTGCCAGCACCTCGGCGGGAGGGGCCTATGGCTACACCTTC. This gives the protein CASTSAGGAYGYTF.

The gene calls are TRBV19 and TRBJ2-1, with 9 bases fitting TRBD2. J lost 10 bases, V lost 3 bases, and 10 bases had no gene match. The CDR3 is 15 residues long. The germline V gene encodes CDR1 LNHDA and CDR2 SQIVND (reference sequence). The CDR3 protein is CASSIVAGGSLEQFF. The CDR3 DNA sequence: TGTGCCAGTAGTATTGTGGCGGGAGGGTCCCTGGAGCAGTTCTTC.

In this sample, this clone turned up a few times. V gene TRBV9 combines with J gene TRBJ1-4, with D possibly TRBD1 on 6 matching bases. The V end was cut by 2 bases, the J end by 5 bases, with 13 bases between. Germline V gives CDR1 SGDLS, CDR2 YYNGEE. The CDR3 contains 15 residues. The CDR3 loop is CASSVTGSENEKLFF. The CDR3 coding sequence is TGTGCCAGCAGCGTCACAGGGAGTGAAAATGAAAAACTGTTTTTT.

In its sample, this clone was seen a few times. An end of the junction does not agree with germline; a read error may underlie this. This sample includes further DNA sequences coding for the same CDR3. The gene calls are TRBV5-1 and TRBJ2-2, with D maybe TRBD1 (5 bases). Looked up from germline, CDR1 is SGHRS and CDR2 is YFSETQ. The CDR3 spans 14 residues. The CDR3, as DNA: TGCGCCAGCAGTTTGGACACAAACACCGGGGAGCTGTTTTTT. Its translation: CASSLDTNTGELFF.

This clone was observed a few times. The chain couples TRBV19 to TRBJ2-3; 8 nucleotides match TRBD1. The germline V gene encodes CDR1 LNHDA and CDR2 SQIVND (reference sequence). This CDR3 spans 15 amino acids. With 7 bases clipped from V and 4 bases from J, the junction kept 10 bases outside the gene matches. This CDR3 reads CASTLDRGRPDTQYF. The CDR3 nucleotides are TGTGCCAGTACCCTAGACAGGGGTCGGCCAGATACGCAGTATTTT.

The sample holds one count of this clone. This sequence joins TRBV5-4 and TRBJ2-1; TRBD2 agrees at 12 bases. CDR3 size: 15 residues. V lost 0 bases, J lost 8 bases, and 3 bases stayed unmatched. Germline assignment: CDR1 SGHNT and CDR2 YYREEE (reference sequence). Written as DNA, the CDR3 is TGTGCCAGCAGCTTGGTACTAGCGGGAGGAGATGAGCAGTTCTTC. Protein: CASSLVLAGGDEQFF.

Comment on this clone: At the DNA level, this CDR3 is encoded by other sequences in the same sample as well. The chain uses TRBV9 and TRBJ2-7; 10 nucleotides match TRBD2. The CDR3 covers 15 residues. Trimming took 4 bases from V and 1 from J; bases not matched to a gene: 5. Germline V lookup: CDR1 SGDLS, CDR2 YYNGEE. The DNA of the CDR3 is TGTGCCAGCAGCCCACGGACTAGCGGTTCCTACGAGCAGTACTTC. Translating gives CASSPRTSGSYEQYF.

The chain couples TRBV7-9 to TRBJ2-7; TRBD1 matches at 10 bases. The CDR3 contains 15 residues. Germline V gene sequence: CDR1 SEHNR, CDR2 FQNEAQ (reference sequence). With V trimmed by 5 bases and J by 5 bases, 9 bases remained unmatched. This CDR3 is CASSPMGTGADEQYF. Written as DNA, the CDR3 is TGTGCCAGCAGCCCCATGGGGACAGGGGCCGACGAGCAGTACTTC.

This clone was picked up a small number of times. The chain recombines TRBV6-6 with TRBJ2-7; 9 nucleotides align to TRBD1. V lost 8 bases to trimming and J lost 6 bases; unmatched junction nucleotides: 8. The CDR3 contains 13 residues. From germline, CDR1 is MNHNY and CDR2 SVGAGI (reference sequence). This chain's CDR3 is CASGRDRDSEQYF. CDR3 sequence (DNA): TGTGCCAGCGGCCGGGACAGGGATTCCGAGCAGTACTTC.

This clone has more than one count but fewer than ten. The rearrangement uses TRBV7-9 and TRBJ2-5; the D gene is possibly TRBD2 (5 bases). Germline V CDR1 and CDR2: SEHNR, FQNEAQ (reference sequence). CDR3 length equals 14 residues. Trimming shortened V by 4 bases and J by 2 bases, and 11 bases separated the two germline ends. The CDR3: CASSSPGRQETQYF. CDR3 in DNA: TGTGCCAGCAGCTCCCCGGGGAGACAAGAGACCCAGTACTTC.

This clone showed up just a few times. This chain links TRBV30 with TRBJ2-5, with D maybe TRBD1 (6 bases). The V end was cut by 1 base, the J end by 1 base, with 10 bases between. The germline CDR1 and CDR2 sequences are GTSNPN and SVGIG (reference sequence). The CDR3 covers 14 residues. The CDR3 sequence is CAWSADRFQETQYF. Written as DNA, the CDR3 is TGTGCCTGGAGTGCAGACAGGTTCCAAGAGACCCAGTACTTC.

The chain combines TRBV28 with TRBJ2-1; TRBD1 matches at 7 bases. The V gene's germline CDR1 is MDHEN and CDR2 SYDVKM. The junction had 11 bases not matched to a gene; V was cut back by 3 bases and J by 6 bases. The CDR3 contains 16 residues. The CDR3 spells CASSLNRGPVVNEQFF. The CDR3 coding sequence is TGTGCCAGCAGTTTGAATAGGGGGCCAGTGGTCAATGAGCAGTTCTTC.

The chain employs TRBV28 and TRBJ2-7, with D possibly being TRBD2 (6 bases). The CDR3 extends over 15 amino acids. Trimming removed 5 bases at V and 7 bases at J, with 21 bases between. Germline CDR1 MDHEN, CDR2 SYDVKM. CDR3 loop: CASSTPASGGREQYF. CDR3 DNA sequence: TGTGCCAGCAGTACCCCGGCCAGTGGGGGGAGGGAGCAGTACTTC.

This chain links TRBV15 with TRBJ1-3; a weak D match, TRBD1 (6 bases). The V end was cut by 3 bases, the J end by 2 bases, with 14 bases between. Germline V lookup: CDR1 LNHNV, CDR2 YYDKDF (reference sequence). The CDR3 sequence is 16 residues long. The CDR3 loop is CATSRTVQGTGNTIYF. The CDR3 DNA reads TGTGCCACCAGCAGGACCGTTCAGGGGACTGGAAACACCATATATTTT.

J is TRBJ1-1 and V is TRBV18, with D hard to call. The CDR3 extends over 14 amino acids. Between the trimmed V and J ends, which lost 0 bases and 0 bases, there was a span of 5 bases. The V gene's germline CDR1 is KGHSH and CDR2 LQKENI. In DNA, the CDR3 is TGTGCCAGCTCACCACCTTCCTTGAACACTGAAGCTTTCTTT. This gives the protein CASSPPSLNTEAFF.

J is TRBJ2-2 and V is TRBV7-2, with 12 bases identical to TRBD1. With V trimmed by 5 bases and J by 5 bases, 6 bases remained unmatched. Per germline, CDR1 SGHTA and CDR2 FQGNSA. This CDR3 region has 16 residues. The CDR3 here is CASSAGTGGLTGELFF. The DNA of the CDR3 is TGTGCCAGCAGCGCCGGGACAGGGGGCTTAACCGGGGAGCTGTTTTTT.

This chain uses TRBV5-4 with TRBJ2-4; a possible D gene is TRBD1 (5 bases). The length of the CDR3 is 14 residues. Germline CDR1 reads SGHNT; CDR2 reads YYREEE (reference sequence). Between the trimmed V and J ends, which lost 4 bases and 2 bases, there was a span of 10 bases. The CDR3 region has the DNA TGTGCCAGCAGCCTCAGGGATACCAAAAACATTCAGTACTTC. Protein sequence: CASSLRDTKNIQYF.

This clone was seen only a few times. Other DNA sequences in this specimen translate into the identical CDR3. The rearrangement joins TRBV28 to TRBJ2-3; D not certain. Looked up from germline, CDR1 is MDHEN and CDR2 is SYDVKM. The ends were cut back, 5 bases at V and 6 bases at J, with 6 bases in the middle. The CDR3 is 11 amino acids. This chain's CDR3 is CASSPRDTQYF. The CDR3 bases are TGTGCCAGCAGTCCCCGGGATACGCAGTATTTT.

This chain joins TRBV15 and TRBJ1-5, with D possibly being TRBD1 (6 bases). The V and J ends lost 0 bases and 5 bases respectively, with 8 bases between them. Germline CDR1 LNHNV, CDR2 YYDKDF (reference sequence). This CDR3 has 14 amino acids. The CDR3 nucleotides are TGTGCCACCAGCAGAGATCCAGGGGATCAGCCCCAGCATTTT. Translating gives CATSRDPGDQPQHF. Combining the CDR3 with reference TRBV15 and TRBJ1-5 gives the whole variable domain DAMVIQNPRYQVTQFGKPVTLSCSQTLNHNVMYWYQQKSSQAPKLLFHYYDKDFNNEADTPDNFQSRRPNTSFCFLDIRSPGLGDTAMYLCATSRDPGDQPQHFGDGTRLSIL.

This clone was counted only a few times. V gene TRBV9 combines with J gene TRBJ1-4; D ambiguous. The CDR3 loop spans 14 amino acids. V lost 1 base and J 7 bases, leaving 11 bases between the germline ends. CDR1 is SGDLS and CDR2 is YYNGEE in the germline V gene. CDR3 amino acids: CASSVQPEGEKLFF. The CDR3 coding sequence is TGTGCCAGCAGCGTACAGCCTGAGGGTGAAAAACTGTTTTTT. The full variable domain, in which reference TRBV9 and TRBJ1-4 provide the parts outside the CDR3, is DSGVTQTPKHLITATGQRVTLRCSPRSGDLSVYWYQQSLDQGLQFLIQYYNGEERAKGNILERFSAQQFPDLHSELNLSSLELGDSALYFCASSVQPEGEKLFFGSGTQLSVL.

The rearrangement links TRBV30 to TRBJ2-2, with TRBD1 matching over 7 bases. The CDR3 has 14 residues. With V trimmed by 3 bases and J by 7 bases, 8 bases remained unmatched. The germline V gene has CDR1 GTSNPN and CDR2 SVGIG (reference sequence). The CDR3 is CAWSLGQLNGELFF. The DNA of the CDR3 is TGTGCCTGGAGCCTGGGACAGTTGAACGGGGAGCTGTTTTTT.

The chain couples TRBV7-2 to TRBJ1-5, with 8 positions matching TRBD1. CDR1 is SGHTA, CDR2 FQGNSA, per germline. There are 15 residues in the CDR3. Germline trimming cut 5 bases from V and 3 bases from J; bases unmatched to any gene: 6. This chain's CDR3 is CASSQGTGLNQPQHF. The DNA of the CDR3 is TGTGCCAGCAGCCAAGGGACAGGACTCAATCAGCCCCAGCATTTT.